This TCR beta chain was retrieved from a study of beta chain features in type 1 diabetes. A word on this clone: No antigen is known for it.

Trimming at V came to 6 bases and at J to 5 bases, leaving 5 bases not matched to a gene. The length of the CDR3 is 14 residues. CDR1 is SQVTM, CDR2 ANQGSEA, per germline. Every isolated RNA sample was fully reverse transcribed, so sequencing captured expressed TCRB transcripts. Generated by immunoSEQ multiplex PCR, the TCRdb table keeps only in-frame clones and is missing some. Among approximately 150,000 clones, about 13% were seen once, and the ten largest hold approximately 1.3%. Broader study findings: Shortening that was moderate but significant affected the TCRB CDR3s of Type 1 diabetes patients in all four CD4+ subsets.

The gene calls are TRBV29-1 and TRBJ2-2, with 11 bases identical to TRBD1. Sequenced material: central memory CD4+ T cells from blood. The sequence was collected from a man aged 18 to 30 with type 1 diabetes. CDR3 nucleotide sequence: TGCAGCGTCCGGACAGGGGGCGCAACCGGGGAGCTGTTTTTT. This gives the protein CSVRTGGATGELFF.